Listed below are T cell receptor beta chains from one sample, sequenced in a study of cytomegalovirus exposure and HLA in healthy donors. Sequenced by immunoSEQ multiplex PCR; TCRdb stores in-frame clones only, minus some. The sample yields approximately 140,000 clones, around 59% seen once. The sequenced sample was PBMCs. These receptors originate from a male donor in good health and CMV-seronegative. CDR3s include the opening cysteine and the closing phenylalanine or tryptophan. A D gene is named only where the DNA matches it firmly. Size values are once, few and many counts, or a class for expanded clones, and some rows have none.

d_call | clone_size | j_call | v_call | cdr3_nt | cdr3_aa
- | - | TRBJ2-7 | TRBV12-5 | TGTGCTAGTGGCCTCCGGGACTCTCCCTACGAGCAGTACTTC | CASGLRDSPYEQYF
TRBD1 | once | TRBJ2-5 | TRBV5-5 | TGTGCCAGCATCTGGACAGGGGGCGGTGAGACCCAGTACTTC | CASIWTGGGETQYF
TRBD1 | - | TRBJ1-5 | TRBV27 | TGTGCCAGCAGTTTTGGACAGGGGTATCAGCCCCAGCATTTT | CASSFGQGYQPQHF
- | few | TRBJ1-2 | TRBV30 | TGTGCCTGGAGTGTCTTAAACAGGGTCTCGGGGCGCTATGGCTACACCTTC | CAWSVLNRVSGRYGYTF
TRBD2 | few | TRBJ2-7 | TRBV6-5 | TGTGCCAGCAGTTACACTAGCGGGGCGCGCTACGAGCAGTACTTC | CASSYTSGARYEQYF
- | - | TRBJ1-1 | TRBV6-5 | TGTGCCAGCAGCCGGAGGGACCTCACTGAAGCTTTCTTT | CASSRRDLTEAFF
TRBD1 | once | TRBJ1-5 | TRBV2 | TGTGCCAGTGCAGGGGGAGAGGAACAGCCCCAGCATTTT | CASAGGEEQPQHF
TRBD2 | - | TRBJ2-1 | TRBV27 | TGTGCCAGCAGGACTAGCAACGGCAATGAGCAGTTCTTC | CASRTSNGNEQFF
TRBD1 | once | TRBJ2-2 | TRBV19 | TGTGCCAGTAGTATTGGTTTTGGGACAGGGAACACCGGGGAGCTGTTTTTT | CASSIGFGTGNTGELFF
TRBD2 | - | TRBJ2-7 | TRBV2 | TGTGCCAGCAGCCGAACTAGCGGGGGGCCCTACGAGCAGTACTTC | CASSRTSGGPYEQYF
- | - | TRBJ1-6 | TRBV25-1 | TGTGCCAGCAGACCAACAGGTTCACCCCTCCACTTT | CASRPTGSPLHF
TRBD1 | - | TRBJ2-5 | TRBV7-9 | TGTGCCAGCAGCTTTAAGGGGGCGGTCGAGACCCAGTACTTC | CASSFKGAVETQYF
- | once | TRBJ1-2 | TRBV28 | TGTGCCAGCAGTTTCGGGGGGACGGGTGGCTACACCTTC | CASSFGGTGGYTF
TRBD1 | - | TRBJ1-4 | TRBV19 | TGTGCCAGTAGTATCACAGGGGCCAAAGAAAAACTGTTTTTT | CASSITGAKEKLFF
- | few | TRBJ1-5 | TRBV29-1 | TGCAGCGTTCGGGACACCGATCAGCCCCAGCATTTT | CSVRDTDQPQHF
- | few | TRBJ2-7 | TRBV9 | TGTGCCAGCAGCGCGACAGGGGAGGGCTACGAGCAGTACTTC | CASSATGEGYEQYF
- | - | TRBJ2-1 | TRBV19 | TGTGCCAGTAGTATAGACCAGGTGGATGAGCAGTTCTTC | CASSIDQVDEQFF
TRBD1 | - | TRBJ1-2 | TRBV18 | TGTGCCAGCTCAACAGGGGGCGCGGGACCTGGCTACACCTTC | CASSTGGAGPGYTF
TRBD1 | - | TRBJ1-2 | TRBV6-5 | TGTGCCAGCAGTTACTCGGGGACAGGGGGCTATGGCTACACCTTC | CASSYSGTGGYGYTF
TRBD1 | - | TRBJ1-1 | TRBV19 | TGTGCCAGTGGGGGGACAGTCGACACTGAAGCTTTCTTT | CASGGTVDTEAFF
TRBD1 | - | TRBJ2-7 | TRBV5-4 | TGTGCCAGCAGTCCGCGGACAGGGACCTACGAGCAGTACTTC | CASSPRTGTYEQYF
TRBD1 | - | TRBJ2-7 | TRBV11-3 | TGTGCCAGCAGCCCTCGACAGGGAGTATACGAGCAGTACTTC | CASSPRQGVYEQYF
- | - | TRBJ1-1 | TRBV6-5 | TGTGCCATTGGGGCCCCCCGTTCAAGCACTGAAGCTTTCTTT | CAIGAPRSSTEAFF
- | - | TRBJ2-1 | TRBV12-5 | TGTGCTAGTGGACCGGGGTCTAACTCCTACAATGAGCAGTTCTTC | CASGPGSNSYNEQFF